This is a list of T cell receptor beta chains from one sample in a study of OX40 agonist ivuxolimab in advanced cancers. Some clones are missing from TCRdb's copy, which holds only in-frame ones; the method was immunoSEQ multiplex PCR. The data contain 75,000 to 90,000 clones, roughly 84% of them singletons. The source material was CD4+ or CD8+ T cells sorted from blood, sampled in a trial of the OX40 agonist ivuxolimab. The origin of the receptors is an adult with an advanced solid tumor such as melanoma, head and neck, liver or kidney cancer. CDR3s include the opening cysteine and the closing phenylalanine or tryptophan. A D gene is named only where the DNA matches it firmly. Size is omitted from some rows. Given values are once, few, many or a class for expanded clones.

- TRBJ1-1 - TRBV11-2 CASSWGGLGNTEAFF TGTGCCAGCAGCTGGGGGGGCTTAGGGAACACTGAAGCTTTCTTT
- TRBJ2-7 TRBD1 TRBV5-1 CASSLNRGTYEQYF TGCGCCAGCAGCTTGAACAGGGGGACCTACGAGCAGTACTTC
- TRBJ1-4 - TRBV6-1 CASSEGRGYEKLFF TGTGCCAGCAGTGAAGGCAGGGGTTATGAAAAACTGTTTTTT
once TRBJ2-1 - TRBV11-2 CASSSLYQSPQFF TGTGCCAGCAGCTCCCTCTACCAGTCGCCTCAGTTCTTC
- TRBJ2-1 TRBD2 TRBV9 CASSVGFSGRGNEQFF TGTGCCAGCAGCGTAGGTTTTAGCGGGAGGGGTAATGAGCAGTTCTTC
once TRBJ1-5 TRBD1 TRBV30 CAWSVGGTGSNQPQHF TGTGCCTGGAGTGTAGGGGGGACAGGTAGCAATCAGCCCCAGCATTTT
- TRBJ2-2 TRBD2 TRBV11-3 CASSFSGGNTGELFF TGTGCCAGCAGCTTTAGCGGGGGGAACACCGGGGAGCTGTTTTTT
- TRBJ1-5 - TRBV18 CASSPDSLSNQPQHF TGTGCCAGCTCACCGGACAGTCTAAGCAATCAGCCCCAGCATTTT
- TRBJ1-1 TRBD1 TRBV5-1 CASSLENRGAEAFF TGCGCCAGCAGCTTGGAAAACAGGGGCGCTGAAGCTTTCTTT
- TRBJ1-1 - TRBV5-4 CASSDFSLLANPGVF TGTGCCAGCAGCGACTTCTCCCTGCTGGCCAACCCAGGGGTCTTT
- TRBJ2-4 TRBD1 TRBV2 CASRTGEVLAKNIQYF TGTGCCAGCAGGACAGGGGAGGTTTTAGCCAAAAACATTCAGTACTTC
once TRBJ2-5 TRBD2 TRBV9 CASSEGALAGAGETQYF TGTGCCAGCAGCGAAGGGGCACTAGCGGGAGCTGGCGAGACCCAGTACTTC
once TRBJ2-4 TRBD2 TRBV5-4 CASSLRTSGLKNIQYF TGTGCCAGCAGCCTTCGGACTAGCGGCCTAAAAAACATTCAGTACTTC
once TRBJ1-2 TRBD1 TRBV5-1 CASSLVGGGYGYTF TGCGCCAGCAGCTTGGTAGGGGGCGGCTATGGCTACACCTTC
- TRBJ1-5 - TRBV11-2 CASSVGDLSQPQHF TGTGCCAGCAGCGTCGGGGATCTCTCTCAGCCCCAGCATTTT
- TRBJ1-3 - TRBV18 CASGRGQPGSGNTIYF TGTGCCAGCGGCCGGGGCCAACCCGGCTCTGGAAACACCATATATTTT
- TRBJ1-2 - TRBV6-6 CASSLRTDGYTF TGTGCCAGCAGTTTACGGACAGATGGCTACACCTTC
few TRBJ1-1 - TRBV30 CAWSLNTEAFF TGTGCCTGGAGTCTGAACACTGAAGCTTTCTTT
few TRBJ1-2 - TRBV6-1 CASSHRGSGYTF TGTGCCAGCAGCCATAGGGGTTCTGGCTACACCTTC
once TRBJ1-5 - TRBV6-5 CASSSNGGGHQPQHF TGTGCCAGCAGTTCCAATGGGGGGGGTCATCAGCCCCAGCATTTT
- TRBJ1-5 TRBD1 TRBV19 CASRKQGVPGNQPQHF TGTGCCAGTAGGAAGCAGGGGGTTCCGGGCAATCAGCCCCAGCATTTT
- TRBJ1-1 - TRBV6-5 CASSYSNRNTEAFF TGTGCCAGCAGTTACTCGAACAGGAACACTGAAGCTTTCTTT